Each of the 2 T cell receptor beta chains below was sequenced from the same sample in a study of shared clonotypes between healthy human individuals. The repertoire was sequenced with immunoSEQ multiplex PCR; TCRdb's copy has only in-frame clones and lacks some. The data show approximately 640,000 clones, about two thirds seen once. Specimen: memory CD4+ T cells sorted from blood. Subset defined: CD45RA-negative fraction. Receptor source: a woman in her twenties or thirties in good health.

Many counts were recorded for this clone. As DNA, the CDR3 is TGTGCCAGTAGTCGGGACCTAAGGGTGGCCGGGGAGCTGTTTTTT. Translating it yields CASSRDLRVAGELFF. The chain recombines TRBV19 with TRBJ2-2, with D possibly being TRBD1 or TRBD2 (5 bases each). The CDR3 extends over 15 amino acids. Germline V lookup: CDR1 LNHDA, CDR2 SQIVND (reference sequence). V was clipped by 5 bases and J by 6 bases, with 16 bases between them. The entire variable domain, with the rest obtained from reference TRBV19 and TRBJ2-2, is as follows: DGGITQSPKYLFRKEGQNVTLSCEQNLNHDAMYWYRQDPGQGLRLIYYSQIVNDFQKGDIAEGYSVSREKKESFPLTVTSAQKNPTAFYLCASSRDLRVAGELFFGEGSRLTVL.

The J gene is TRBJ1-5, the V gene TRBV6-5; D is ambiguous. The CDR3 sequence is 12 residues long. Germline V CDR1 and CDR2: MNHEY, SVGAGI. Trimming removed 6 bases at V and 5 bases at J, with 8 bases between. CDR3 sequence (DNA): TGTGCCAGCAGACCCGGGGATCAGCCCCAGCATTTT. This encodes CASRPGDQPQHF.